This TCR beta chain was obtained from a study of blood T cell repertoires in COVID-19. The protocol was immunoSEQ multiplex PCR, while the TCRdb copy is restricted to in-frame clones and leaves out a portion. The sample lists 290,000 or so clones; approximately 90% were seen once. Trimming took off 5 bases at V and 8 bases at J, with 7 bases between the two ends. Germline V gene lookup returns CDR1 LNHDA and CDR2 SQIVND (reference sequence). This CDR3 is built from 11 residues. The chain couples TRBV19 to TRBJ2-1; D may be TRBD1 (5 bases). The receptor comes from a young woman with COVID-19, enrolled during active disease. The sequenced sample consisted of peripheral blood. The CDR3 region has the DNA TGTGCCAGTAGTCCCAGGGATGAGCAGTTCTTC. This encodes CASSPRDEQFF. Looking up the rest from reference TRBV19 and TRBJ2-1 gives the full variable domain: DGGITQSPKYLFRKEGQNVTLSCEQNLNHDAMYWYRQDPGQGLRLIYYSQIVNDFQKGDIAEGYSVSREKKESFPLTVTSAQKNPTAFYLCASSPRDEQFFGPGTRLTVL.